Listed here are 5 T cell receptor beta chains from one sample, sequenced in a study of monozygotic twins with inflammatory bowel disease. TCRdb re-called the 5' RACE reads and shows each CDR3 protein once, DNA omitted. The sample spans around 450,000 distinct CDR3 sequences; the ten largest clones claim 2.4%. The source material was blood. These TCRs come from a human donor with ulcerative colitis or Crohn's disease, or a healthy co-twin of an affected twin (not recorded which).

The CDR3: CASSGSLKETQYF. The chain carries TRBV19 and TRBJ2-5; the D gene TCRdb calls, TRBD2, cannot be checked with no DNA. The germline V gene encodes CDR1 LNHDA and CDR2 SQIVND (reference sequence). The CDR3 extends over 13 amino acids.

This chain links TRBV20-1 with TRBJ1-1; TCRdb lists TRBD1, though no DNA is available to test this call. The germline V gene has CDR1 DFQATT and CDR2 SNEGSKA (reference sequence). The CDR3 totals 12 residues. This CDR3 is CSATRTGDEAFF.

The chain employs TRBV29-1 and TRBJ1-1; the D call from TCRdb, TRBD1, cannot be confirmed without DNA. This CDR3 is 13 amino acids long. The germline V gene encodes CDR1 SQVTM and CDR2 ANQGSEA. The CDR3 spells CSVTGKYLGEAFF.

The chain employs TRBV27 and TRBJ2-7; TCRdb indicates TRBD1, and absent DNA this call remains unverified. Germline-derived CDR1 and CDR2 are MNHEY and SMNVEV (reference sequence). There are 14 residues in the CDR3. CDR3 protein: CASARDRSAYEQYF.

V is TRBV19 and J is TRBJ1-2; no DNA is available, so the TRBD1 call from TCRdb remains unchecked. Germline CDR1 and CDR2: LNHDA and SQIVND (reference sequence). CDR3 length: 17 residues. The CDR3 is CASSNRDSSTGGYGYTF.